The sequence of this T cell receptor (beta chain) was determined in a study of identical twins. Study findings and constraints: Cross-sectional statistical analysis, not tracking of the same donors, underpinned the conclusions.

Germline V gene lookup returns CDR1 SGHVS and CDR2 FQNEAQ. CDR3 length: 15 amino acids. Trimming took off 5 bases at V and 6 bases at J, with 17 bases between the two ends. TCRdb analysed the 5' RACE reads with MiXCR anew, one entry per CDR3 protein. The data hold 500,000 to 600,000 distinct CDR3 sequences, with about 20% observed a single time. This clonotype was counted only a few times. What it recognizes is unknown. These records were also assigned to another study, of T cells expressing NK-cell markers. That paper adds: Dominant NKG2C+ clonotypes accounted for roughly 1.0-8% of CD8+ T cells in a handful of donors. Nothing established the HCMV specificity of expanded NKG2C+ T cell clones.

The clonotype was recovered from a woman between 18 and 29 years old in good health. This chain links TRBV7-8 with TRBJ2-1; D is possibly TRBD2 (6 bases). The sequenced sample was CD4+ T cells sorted from blood. The CDR3 DNA reads as TGTGCCAGCAGCCCCTGGTCGGGGACTGGCAATGAGCAGTTCTTC. It specifies CASSPWSGTGNEQFF.